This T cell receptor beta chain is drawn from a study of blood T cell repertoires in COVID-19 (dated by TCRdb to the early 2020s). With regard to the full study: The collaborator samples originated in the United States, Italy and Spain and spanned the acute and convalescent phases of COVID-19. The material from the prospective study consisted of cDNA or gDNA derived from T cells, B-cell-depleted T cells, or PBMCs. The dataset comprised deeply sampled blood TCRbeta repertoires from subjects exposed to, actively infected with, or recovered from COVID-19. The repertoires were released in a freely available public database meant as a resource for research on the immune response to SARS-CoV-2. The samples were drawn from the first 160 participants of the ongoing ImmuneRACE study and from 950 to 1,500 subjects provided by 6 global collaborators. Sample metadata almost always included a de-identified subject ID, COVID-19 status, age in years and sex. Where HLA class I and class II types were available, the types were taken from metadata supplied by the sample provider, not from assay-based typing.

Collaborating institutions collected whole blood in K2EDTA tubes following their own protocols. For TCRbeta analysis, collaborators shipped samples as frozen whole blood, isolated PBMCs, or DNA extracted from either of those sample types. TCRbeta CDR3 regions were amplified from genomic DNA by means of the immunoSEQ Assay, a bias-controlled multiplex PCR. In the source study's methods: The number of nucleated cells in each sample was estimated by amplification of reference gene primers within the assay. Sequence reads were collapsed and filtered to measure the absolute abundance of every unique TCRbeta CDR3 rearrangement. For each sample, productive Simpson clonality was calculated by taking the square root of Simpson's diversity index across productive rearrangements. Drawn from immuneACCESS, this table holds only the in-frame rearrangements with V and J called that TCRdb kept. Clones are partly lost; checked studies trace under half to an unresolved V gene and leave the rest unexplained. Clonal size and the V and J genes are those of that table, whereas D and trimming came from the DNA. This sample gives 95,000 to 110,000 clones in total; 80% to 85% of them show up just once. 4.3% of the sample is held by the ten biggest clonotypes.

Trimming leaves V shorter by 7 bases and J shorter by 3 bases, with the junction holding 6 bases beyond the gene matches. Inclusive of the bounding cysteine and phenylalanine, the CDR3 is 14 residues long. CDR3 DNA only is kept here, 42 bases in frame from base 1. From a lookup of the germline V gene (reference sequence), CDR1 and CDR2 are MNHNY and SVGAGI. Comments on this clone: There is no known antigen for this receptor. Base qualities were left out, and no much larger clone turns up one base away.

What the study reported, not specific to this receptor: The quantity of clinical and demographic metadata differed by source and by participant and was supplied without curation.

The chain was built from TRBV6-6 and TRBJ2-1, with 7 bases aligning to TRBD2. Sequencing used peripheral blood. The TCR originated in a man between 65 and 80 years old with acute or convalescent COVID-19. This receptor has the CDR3 CASTDLAVYNEQFF. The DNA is TGTGCCAGCACCGACCTAGCGGTCTACAATGAGCAGTTCTTC.